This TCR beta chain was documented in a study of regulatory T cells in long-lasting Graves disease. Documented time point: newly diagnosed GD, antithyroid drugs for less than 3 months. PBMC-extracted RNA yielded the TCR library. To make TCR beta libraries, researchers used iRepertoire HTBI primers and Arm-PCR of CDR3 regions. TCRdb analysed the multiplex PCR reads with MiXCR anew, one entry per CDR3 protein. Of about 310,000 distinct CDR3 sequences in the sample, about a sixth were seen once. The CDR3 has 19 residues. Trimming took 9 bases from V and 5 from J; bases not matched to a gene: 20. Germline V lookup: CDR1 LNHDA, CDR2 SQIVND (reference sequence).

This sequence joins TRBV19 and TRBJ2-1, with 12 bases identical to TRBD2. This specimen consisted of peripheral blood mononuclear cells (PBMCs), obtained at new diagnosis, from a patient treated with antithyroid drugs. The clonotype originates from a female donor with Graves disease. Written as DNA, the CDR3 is TGTGCCAGGCGGACTGGACTAGCGGGAACGAGTGGGGAGAACAATGAGCAGTTCTTC. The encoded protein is CARRTGLAGTSGENNEQFF.